The 21 T cell receptor beta chains below were found in one sample sequenced in a study of control samples from healthy donors and cancer patients (dated by TCRdb to the early 2020s). Library construction relied on the immunoSEQ multiplex PCR assay. Not all clones reach the TCRdb copy of this immuneACCESS table, which keeps in-frame sequences only. Checked studies attribute under half of the gap to unresolved V genes and leave the rest unexplained. This sample holds roughly 160,000 clones; around nine tenths were observed only once. The top ten clones comprise approximately 4.9% of the sample. Sequenced input: blood. These receptors were obtained from a woman aged 25 to 45 in good health.

The J gene is TRBJ1-1, the V gene TRBV24-1, with D perhaps TRBD1 (6 bases). Germline V gives CDR1 KGHDR, CDR2 SFDVKD. This CDR3 is 14 amino acids long. The V and J ends lost 4 bases and 0 bases respectively, with 8 bases between them. CDR3 amino acids: CATSEGALNTEAFF. In nucleotides, the CDR3 is TGTGCCACCAGTGAGGGGGCCCTGAACACTGAAGCTTTCTTT.

This clone has more than one count but fewer than ten. For the CDR3, the DNA is TGCGCCAGCAGCATAGGACAGGGGACCACTGAAGCTTTCTTT. This encodes CASSIGQGTTEAFF. The V and J genes are TRBV5-1 and TRBJ1-1, with 9 positions matching TRBD1. V was clipped by 4 bases and J by 4 bases; unmatched bases: 5. The CDR3 loop spans 14 amino acids. Germline CDR1 is SGHRS and CDR2 is YFSETQ.

V usage is TRBV6-5 and J usage is TRBJ1-2; 9 bases are shared with TRBD1. V trimming: 6 bases; J trimming: 2 bases; junction bases outside the gene matches: 7. Looked up from germline, CDR1 is MNHEY and CDR2 is SVGAGI. CDR3 length equals 15 residues. CDR3 nucleotides: TGTGCCAGCAGGGGGACCGGGACAGGGAACTATGGCTACACCTTC. Encoded protein: CASRGTGTGNYGYTF.

In regard to this clone: The junction differs from germline at one of its ends, possibly a read error. The chain links TRBV27 to TRBJ2-3; D is possibly TRBD2 (6 bases). The CDR3 sequence is 14 residues long. Germline V gives CDR1 MNHEY, CDR2 SMNVEV (reference sequence). The CDR3 is CASSFAGFTDMQYF. In DNA form, the CDR3 reads TGTGCCAGCAGTTTTGCGGGATTCACAGATATGCAGTATTTT.

V and J are TRBV18 and TRBJ2-1; 7 nucleotides match TRBD1. The germline V gene has CDR1 KGHSH and CDR2 LQKENI. The trim removed 1 base at V and 3 bases at J, leaving 6 bases unmatched. This CDR3 region has 16 residues. This CDR3 reads CASSPLTRGYYNEQFF. The DNA for the CDR3 is TGTGCCAGCTCACCACTAACCAGGGGGTACTACAATGAGCAGTTCTTC.

This clone occurred many times. For the CDR3, the DNA is TGTGCCAGCAGCCAGGACAGGGGGAATCAGCCCCAGCATTTT. This encodes CASSQDRGNQPQHF. V usage is TRBV2 and J usage is TRBJ1-5; TRBD1 aligns across 10 bases. CDR3 length equals 14 residues. J was trimmed by 4 bases and V by 6 bases; bases with no gene match: 3. Germline CDR1 SNHLY, CDR2 FYNNEI.

J is TRBJ2-3 and V is TRBV5-1; D remains ambiguous. The V end lost 4 bases, the J end lost 4 bases, and 13 bases lay between the germline ends. CDR3 length: 14 amino acids. The germline V gene encodes CDR1 SGHRS and CDR2 YFSETQ. The CDR3: CASSPNMPPDTQYF. In DNA form, the CDR3 reads TGCGCCAGCAGCCCCAATATGCCGCCAGATACGCAGTATTTT.

The rearrangement links TRBV19 to TRBJ2-4; no reliable D call. Germline V gene data show CDR1 as LNHDA and CDR2 as SQIVND (reference sequence). V was pared by 8 bases and J by 2 bases, with 10 bases between. CDR3 size: 13 residues. The DNA for the CDR3 is TGTGCCAGTGCCCCGTCGACCAAAAACATTCAGTACTTC. This sequence encodes CASAPSTKNIQYF. Together with reference TRBV19 and TRBJ2-4, the CDR3 gives the full variable domain: DGGITQSPKYLFRKEGQNVTLSCEQNLNHDAMYWYRQDPGQGLRLIYYSQIVNDFQKGDIAEGYSVSREKKESFPLTVTSAQKNPTAFYLCASAPSTKNIQYFGAGTRLSVL.

V gene TRBV24-1 combines with J gene TRBJ1-2; D possibly corresponds to TRBD1 (6 bases). V was shortened by 4 bases and J by 2 bases, with 16 bases between the two germline ends. CDR1 and CDR2 from the germline V gene are KGHDR and SFDVKD. This CDR3 has 16 amino acids. The CDR3 sequence: CATSERTASGNYGYTF. The CDR3 nucleotides are TGTGCCACCAGTGAGAGGACAGCCTCGGGAAACTATGGCTACACCTTC.

This clone was detected once. This chain joins TRBV7-8 and TRBJ2-5, with D tentatively TRBD2 (6 bases). Deletions cut 4 bases from V and 5 bases from J, with 26 bases between. CDR1 is SGHVS and CDR2 is FQNEAQ in the germline V gene. The CDR3 length is 18 residues. The CDR3 DNA reads TGTGCCAGCAGCTCCCAATCGAGACTAGTTTTAATCCCTGAGACCCAGTACTTC. Protein: CASSSQSRLVLIPETQYF.

The V gene is TRBV27, the J gene TRBJ2-5; weak D call: TRBD1 (5 bases). The CDR3 is 13 residues long. Trimming stripped 1 base from V and 8 bases from J, with 11 bases between. Germline V gene data show CDR1 as MNHEY and CDR2 as SMNVEV (reference sequence). The CDR3 DNA sequence: TGTGCCAGCAGTTTATGGGGCGTAGGTACCCAGTACTTC. This translates into CASSLWGVGTQYF.

The chain combines TRBV9 with TRBJ1-2, with D possibly being TRBD1 (5 bases). The CDR3 loop spans 12 amino acids. Trimming took off 4 bases at V and 8 bases at J, with 12 bases between the two ends. CDR1 is SGDLS and CDR2 is YYNGEE in the germline V gene. CDR3 residues: CASSPSWGGYTF. In DNA form, the CDR3 reads TGTGCCAGCAGCCCCTCCTGGGGCGGCTACACCTTC.

This clone was seen a handful of times. J is TRBJ2-4 and V is TRBV5-6; D tentatively reads TRBD1 or TRBD2 (5 bases each). The V end was cut by 0 bases, the J end by 8 bases, with 12 bases between. CDR1 SGHDT and CDR2 YYEEEE come from the germline V gene. This CDR3 contains 14 residues. The CDR3: CASSLVSGSDIQYF. In DNA, the CDR3 is TGTGCCAGCAGCTTGGTATCAGGGAGTGACATTCAGTACTTC.

The genes are TRBV5-1 and TRBJ2-5, with D tentatively TRBD2 (6 bases). V lost 0 bases and J lost 5, with 8 bases in between. The CDR3 totals 13 residues. CDR1 is SGHRS, CDR2 YFSETQ, per germline. In DNA, the CDR3 is TGCGCCAGCAGCTTGGGTGGAGGGGAGACCCAGTACTTC. Translating gives CASSLGGGETQYF.

This chain connects TRBV27 to TRBJ1-5; D not certain. CDR1 MNHEY and CDR2 SMNVEV come from the germline V gene (reference sequence). The V gene lost 2 bases and the J gene lost 2 bases, with 10 bases spanning the gap. The CDR3 runs to 15 residues. CDR3 nucleotides: TGTGCCAGCAGTTTAGGACGGGGTGGCAATCAGCCCCAGCATTTT. Amino acids: CASSLGRGGNQPQHF.

This sequence joins TRBV21-1 and TRBJ1-5; the table assigns TRBD1, which was not confirmed against the DNA. TRBV21-1 is labeled a pseudogene. The CDR3 is 15 amino acids. As DNA, the CDR3 is TGCCCTTGGGGACAGGGATGTCCGCACCATCAGCCCCAGCATTTT. Its protein is CPWGQGCPHHQPQHF.

The chain recombines TRBV11-1 with TRBJ2-5; either TRBD1 or TRBD2 may supply D (5 bases each). The germline gives CDR1 SGHAT, CDR2 FQDESV (reference sequence). This CDR3 comprises 17 residues. The V end lost 0 bases, the J end lost 4 bases, and 18 bases lay between the germline ends. In nucleotides, the CDR3 is TGTGCCAGCAGCTTAGCGTTTAGTCTAGCAGGGAGAGAGACCCAGTACTTC. Protein product: CASSLAFSLAGRETQYF.

This clone was seen more than once but under ten times. The chain links TRBV11-2 to TRBJ2-7; D unresolved. There are 12 residues in the CDR3. Germline V CDR1 and CDR2: SGHAT, FQNNGV. V was clipped by 5 bases and J by 4 bases, with 9 bases between them. The CDR3 region is CASSPALYEQYF. For the CDR3, the DNA is TGTGCCAGCAGCCCTGCATTGTACGAGCAGTACTTC. Using reference TRBV11-2 and TRBJ2-7 for the parts outside the CDR3, the full variable domain is EAGVAQSPRYKIIEKRQSVAFWCNPISGHATLYWYQQILGQGPKLLIQFQNNGVVDDSQLPKDRFSAERLKGVDSTLKIQPAKLEDSAVYLCASSPALYEQYFGPGTRLTVT.

CDR3 sequence: CASSLGTPSNQPQHF. Written as DNA, the CDR3 is TGTGCCAGCAGCCTAGGGACACCATCCAATCAGCCCCAGCATTTT. The rearrangement uses TRBV3-1 (or the pseudogene TRBV3-2) and TRBJ1-5; tentative D call: TRBD1 (6 bases). There are 15 residues in the CDR3. The V end was cut by 4 bases, the J end by 3 bases, with 13 bases between. Germline loops: CDR1 LGHDT, CDR2 YNNKEL (reference sequence).

This clone was seen more than once but under ten times. The same CDR3 arises from other DNA sequences in this sample as well. The rearrangement uses TRBV28 and TRBJ2-5; D perhaps matches TRBD1 (6 bases). Germline V gene lookup returns CDR1 MDHEN and CDR2 SYDVKM. Trimming shortened V by 6 bases and J by 2 bases, and 7 bases separated the two germline ends. This CDR3 is built from 12 residues. CDR3 loop: CASRDSQETQYF. CDR3 nucleotides: TGTGCCAGCAGGGACAGTCAAGAGACCCAGTACTTC.

This sequence joins TRBV5-6 and TRBJ1-2; D gene uncertain. The V and J ends lost 3 bases and 7 bases respectively, with 10 bases between them. The V gene's germline CDR1 is SGHDT and CDR2 YYEEEE. CDR3 length equals 12 residues. Written as DNA, the CDR3 is TGTGCCAGCAGCTCGGGAGGTCGTGGCTACACCTTC. It is translated as CASSSGGRGYTF.